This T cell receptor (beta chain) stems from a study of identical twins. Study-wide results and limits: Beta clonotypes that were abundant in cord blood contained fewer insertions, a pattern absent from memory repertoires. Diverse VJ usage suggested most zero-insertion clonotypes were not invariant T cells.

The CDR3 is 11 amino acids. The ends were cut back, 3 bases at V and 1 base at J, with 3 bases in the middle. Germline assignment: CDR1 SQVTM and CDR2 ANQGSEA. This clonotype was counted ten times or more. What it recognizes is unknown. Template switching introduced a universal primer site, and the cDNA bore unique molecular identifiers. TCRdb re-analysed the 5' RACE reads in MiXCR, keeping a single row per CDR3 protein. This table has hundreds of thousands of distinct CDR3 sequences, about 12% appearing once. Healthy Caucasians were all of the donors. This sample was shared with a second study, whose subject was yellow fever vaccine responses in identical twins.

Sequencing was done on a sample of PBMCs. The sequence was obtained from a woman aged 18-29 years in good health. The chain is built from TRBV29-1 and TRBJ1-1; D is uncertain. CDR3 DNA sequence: TGCAGCGTTGACTCGAACACTGAAGCTTTCTTT. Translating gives CSVDSNTEAFF.